This T cell receptor beta chain was recovered during a study of technical replicates of blood from a few donors. CDR3 length equals 14 residues. Trimming took 1 base from V and 4 from J, leaving 7 bases between them. CDR1 and CDR2 from the germline V gene are SGHTA and FQGNSA. Produced via immunoSEQ multiplex PCR; TCRdb's table is partial and in-frame only. The sample shows over 70,000 clones, roughly 90% of them seen only once. This chain joins TRBV7-2 and TRBJ2-2; D unclear. This sequence originates from a human donor in good health. Some clones in this sample may be carry-over from other donors' samples. Source material: PBMCs. CDR3 loop: CASSLVRFTGELFF. CDR3 coding DNA: TGTGCCAGCAGCTTAGTTCGGTTCACCGGGGAGCTGTTTTTT.